Listed below are T cell receptor beta chains from one sample, sequenced in a study of T cell repertoires in cytomegalovirus infection. These TCRs' antigens remain unknown. TCRdb reanalysed the reads using MiXCR and keeps one entry per CDR3 protein. The sample lists around 800,000 distinct CDR3 sequences, about 33% seen once, with over 10% in the top ten. The specimen was cultured CD8+ T cells from PBMCs, collected from culture after CMV antigen stimulation. Receptors originate from a human donor in good health (CMV status not recorded). Some clones in this sample may be carry-over from other donors' samples. Both conserved end residues are part of each CDR3. Fields, in order: clone size, V gene, J gene, D gene, CDR3 protein, CDR3 DNA. D genes are given only for firm matches. Size is stated for part of the rows, as once, few or many counts, or as a class when the clone is expanded.

size: few
V: TRBV2
J: TRBJ2-1
D: -
CDR3: CASTLNRANEQFF
DNA: TGTGCCAGCACTCTGAACAGGGCCAATGAGCAGTTCTTC

size: many
V: TRBV7-9
J: TRBJ1-1
D: -
CDR3: CASSHPEGRANTEAFF
DNA: TGTGCCAGCAGCCATCCGGAGGGCAGGGCTAACACTGAAGCTTTCTTT

size: -
V: TRBV7-4
J: TRBJ2-7
D: TRBD1
CDR3: CASSDRDSEQYF
DNA: TGTGCCAGCAGCGACCGGGACAGCGAGCAGTACTTC

size: few
V: TRBV27
J: TRBJ2-7
D: TRBD2
CDR3: CASSTSGDSGGGLPYEQYF
DNA: TGTGCCAGCAGTACCTCGGGGGATTCCGGGGGGGGGCTGCCCTACGAGCAGTACTTC

size: -
V: TRBV7-7
J: TRBJ2-5
D: -
CDR3: CASSYASQETQYF
DNA: TGTGCTAGCAGCTACGCTTCACAAGAGACCCAGTACTTC

size: -
V: TRBV27
J: TRBJ2-1
D: TRBD2
CDR3: CASSPFSSGGPGNEQFF
DNA: TGTGCCAGCAGTCCCTTCTCCAGCGGGGGGCCGGGGAATGAGCAGTTCTTC

size: -
V: TRBV7-2
J: TRBJ2-7
D: TRBD1
CDR3: CASSHRGTGSFYEQYF
DNA: TGTGCCAGCAGCCACCGGGGGACAGGGAGCTTCTACGAGCAGTACTTC

size: -
V: TRBV7-8
J: TRBJ2-1
D: -
CDR3: CASSPNRGGGNEQFF
DNA: TGTGCCAGCAGCCCTAACAGGGGAGGCGGCAATGAGCAGTTCTTC

size: -
V: TRBV27
J: TRBJ1-1
D: -
CDR3: CASSFTTATEAFF
DNA: TGTGCCAGCAGTTTTACAACAGCCACTGAAGCTTTCTTT

size: few
V: TRBV6-2/TRBV6-3
J: TRBJ2-3
D: TRBD2
CDR3: CASSSSRGGTDTQYF
DNA: TGTGCCAGCAGTTCTTCCCGGGGGGGAACAGATACGCAGTATTTT

size: once
V: TRBV20-1
J: TRBJ1-1
D: -
CDR3: CSAKAERQDNTEAFF
DNA: TGCAGTGCTAAGGCCGAACGACAGGACAACACTGAAGCTTTCTTT

size: -
V: TRBV6-1
J: TRBJ2-1
D: TRBD1
CDR3: CASSQGGGNFYNEQFF
DNA: TGTGCCAGCAGCCAAGGGGGCGGAAACTTTTACAATGAGCAGTTCTTC

size: few
V: TRBV20-1
J: TRBJ2-1
D: TRBD2
CDR3: CSAPLAGGGYEQFF
DNA: TGCAGTGCTCCTCTAGCGGGGGGTGGGTATGAGCAGTTCTTC

size: few
V: TRBV7-9
J: TRBJ2-7
D: -
CDR3: CASSSRDTGLYEQYF
DNA: TGTGCCAGCAGCTCCCGAGATACAGGGCTCTACGAGCAGTACTTC

size: few
V: TRBV13
J: TRBJ2-7
D: TRBD1
CDR3: CASSLVDRGGRYEQYF
DNA: TGTGCCAGCAGCCTGGTTGACAGGGGAGGAAGGTACGAGCAGTACTTC

size: many
V: TRBV7-8
J: TRBJ1-1
D: -
CDR3: CASSYVPTGEAFF
DNA: TGTGCCAGCAGCTATGTCCCAACCGGTGAAGCTTTCTTT

size: -
V: TRBV27
J: TRBJ2-5
D: -
CDR3: CASGDPGFGQETQYF
DNA: TGTGCCAGCGGCGATCCGGGGTTTGGGCAAGAGACCCAGTACTTC

size: -
V: TRBV7-2
J: TRBJ1-2
D: -
CDR3: CASSLLSGGGVNYGYTF
DNA: TGTGCCAGCAGCTTATTGTCCGGGGGGGGGGTGAACTATGGCTACACCTTC

size: -
V: TRBV6-2/TRBV6-3
J: TRBJ2-1
D: -
CDR3: CAGRTCGAYNEQFF
DNA: TGTGCCGGCCGGACTTGCGGGGCGTACAATGAGCAGTTCTTC

size: -
V: TRBV7-6
J: TRBJ2-2
D: -
CDR3: CATEWAGELFF
DNA: TGTGCCACGGAATGGGCCGGGGAGCTGTTTTTT

size: once
V: TRBV19
J: TRBJ1-2
D: TRBD1
CDR3: CASSPGTGYTF
DNA: TGTGCCAGTAGCCCTGGGACAGGGTACACCTTC

size: few
V: TRBV7-6
J: TRBJ2-1
D: -
CDR3: CASSFRIPSTGYNEQFF
DNA: TGTGCCAGCAGCTTTCGTATTCCCTCCACTGGTTACAATGAGCAGTTCTTC

size: -
V: TRBV12-3/TRBV12-4
J: TRBJ1-2
D: -
CDR3: CASSFVPGGGDDYTF
DNA: TGTGCCAGCAGTTTCGTTCCCGGGGGTGGCGATGACTACACCTTC

size: few
V: TRBV12-3/TRBV12-4
J: TRBJ2-1
D: -
CDR3: CASSAVSSSYNEQFF
DNA: TGTGCCAGCAGCGCAGTTTCGAGCTCCTACAATGAGCAGTTCTTC

size: few
V: TRBV19
J: TRBJ1-1
D: -
CDR3: CASSLEGGSTEAFF
DNA: TGTGCCAGTAGTTTGGAAGGGGGTTCCACTGAAGCTTTCTTT

size: -
V: TRBV5-1
J: TRBJ2-3
D: -
CDR3: CASSLEFGEVTDTQYF
DNA: TGCGCCAGCAGCTTGGAGTTTGGGGAAGTCACAGATACGCAGTATTTT

size: -
V: TRBV10-3
J: TRBJ2-3
D: TRBD1
CDR3: CAIRHRVQGASTDTQYF
DNA: TGTGCCATCAGACACCGCGTACAGGGGGCGAGCACAGATACGCAGTATTTT

size: -
V: TRBV4-3
J: TRBJ2-1
D: -
CDR3: CASSQDLGGPTYNEQFF
DNA: TGCGCCAGCAGCCAAGACCTCGGGGGGCCTACCTACAATGAGCAGTTCTTC

size: -
V: TRBV27
J: TRBJ2-7
D: -
CDR3: CAFTGGDSYEQYF
DNA: TGTGCTTTTACCGGTGGGGACTCCTACGAGCAGTACTTC

size: many
V: TRBV6-1
J: TRBJ1-2
D: TRBD1
CDR3: CASSWTGDLTIGYTF
DNA: TGTGCCAGCAGTTGGACAGGGGACTTAACTATTGGCTACACCTTC

size: -
V: TRBV7-3
J: TRBJ1-3
D: -
CDR3: CASSSAGDSENTIYF
DNA: TGTGCCAGCAGCTCCGCAGGGGATTCGGAAAACACCATATATTTT

size: -
V: TRBV19
J: TRBJ2-2
D: TRBD1
CDR3: CASSIPWGRGPYSGELFF
DNA: TGTGCCAGTAGTATACCCTGGGGCAGGGGGCCATACAGCGGGGAGCTGTTTTTT

size: few
V: TRBV6-6
J: TRBJ1-1
D: -
CDR3: CASSYRQLRDTEAFF
DNA: TGTGCCAGCAGTTACCGACAGCTTCGCGACACTGAAGCTTTCTTT

size: few
V: TRBV12-3/TRBV12-4
J: TRBJ2-2
D: TRBD2
CDR3: CASSSSGTSGGFNTGELFF
DNA: TGTGCCAGCAGTTCCTCAGGGACTAGCGGGGGGTTTAACACCGGGGAGCTGTTTTTT

size: few
V: TRBV6-6
J: TRBJ2-3
D: TRBD2
CDR3: CASSALRGVGDTQYF
DNA: TGTGCCAGCAGTGCCCTCCGGGGGGTGGGAGATACGCAGTATTTT

size: -
V: TRBV29-1
J: TRBJ2-5
D: -
CDR3: CTAGIQETQYF
DNA: TGCACCGCCGGGATACAAGAGACCCAGTACTTC

size: -
V: TRBV5-4
J: TRBJ1-4
D: -
CDR3: CASSLSGEDNEKLFF
DNA: TGTGCCAGCAGCTTGTCGGGGGAGGACAATGAAAAACTGTTTTTT

size: -
V: TRBV6-2/TRBV6-3
J: TRBJ1-2
D: TRBD1
CDR3: CASSYDRDRDYGYTF
DNA: TGTGCCAGCAGTTACGATCGGGACAGGGACTATGGCTACACCTTC

size: few
V: TRBV7-6
J: TRBJ2-1
D: TRBD1
CDR3: CASSAIRTGSNNEQFF
DNA: TGTGCCAGCAGCGCGATAAGGACAGGGTCAAACAATGAGCAGTTCTTC

size: few
V: TRBV7-3
J: TRBJ2-5
D: TRBD2
CDR3: CASSLTSGRRETQYF
DNA: TGTGCCAGCAGCCTGACTAGCGGGCGACGAGAGACCCAGTACTTC

size: many
V: TRBV7-6
J: TRBJ2-7
D: -
CDR3: CASSLEQGPSYEQYF
DNA: TGTGCCAGCAGCTTAGAACAGGGACCCTCCTACGAGCAGTACTTC

size: -
V: TRBV7-7
J: TRBJ1-2
D: -
CDR3: CASSIAGVYGYTF
DNA: TGTGCTAGCAGTATCGCGGGGGTGTATGGCTACACCTTC

size: few
V: TRBV6-6
J: TRBJ2-1
D: TRBD2
CDR3: CASSYTGTSGGPQTSNEQFF
DNA: TGTGCCAGCAGTTACACAGGGACTAGCGGGGGGCCACAGACCAGCAATGAGCAGTTCTTC

size: few
V: TRBV27
J: TRBJ2-7
D: -
CDR3: CASSLGGRGYEQYF
DNA: TGTGCCAGCAGTTTAGGCGGCCGGGGCTACGAGCAGTACTTC

size: -
V: TRBV5-6
J: TRBJ2-1
D: TRBD1
CDR3: CASSSTGGTEQFF
DNA: TGTGCCAGCAGCTCGACAGGGGGTACTGAGCAGTTCTTC

size: many
V: TRBV7-2
J: TRBJ2-1
D: -
CDR3: CASSSPEESSYNEQFF
DNA: TGTGCCAGCAGCTCCCCGGAGGAGAGCTCCTACAATGAGCAGTTCTTC

size: few
V: TRBV19
J: TRBJ2-1
D: -
CDR3: CASSPRLGPNRYNEQFF
DNA: TGTGCCAGTAGTCCCAGGTTGGGGCCCAACCGCTACAATGAGCAGTTCTTC

size: -
V: TRBV5-5
J: TRBJ2-6
D: -
CDR3: CASSSHLSRANVLTF
DNA: TGTGCCAGCAGCTCCCATCTTTCTCGGGCCAACGTCCTGACTTTC

size: many
V: TRBV7-6
J: TRBJ2-7
D: -
CDR3: CASSPRPGGLALHEQYF
DNA: TGTGCCAGCAGCCCGCGACCCGGGGGGCTAGCTTTGCACGAGCAGTACTTC